This T cell receptor beta chain is drawn from a study of CD8+CD57+ T cells in acquired aplastic anemia. Study background: Each DNA sample taken from sorted CD4+ and CD8+ cells came to about 3.2 ug on average.

Remarks on this clonotype: The antigen remains unidentified.

General study findings and limits: Patients showed no significant difference from controls in CD8+ Simpson's diversity. The study identified around 28 CD8+ CDR3 sequences shared by patients and controls.

It was genomic DNA that served as the template for profiling TCR beta VDJ and CDR3. Via MiXCR, TCRdb re-called the reads, giving one row per CDR3 protein. The sample lists 450,000 to 600,000 distinct CDR3 sequences, roughly a third occurring once. Whoever was chosen for sequencing had shown CD8+CD57+ cell expansion by flow cytometry. No therapy was given to patients before blood sampling. CDR3 length: 20 residues. With 3 bases clipped from V and 1 base from J, the junction kept 15 bases outside the gene matches. The receptor's source is a human donor with aplastic anemia. The sequencing input was sorted CD4+, CD8+, or CD8+CD57+ T cells (not recorded which) from PBMCs. J is TRBJ2-4 and V is TRBV7-1; 10 bases are shared with TRBD2. TRBV7-1 is placed among ORFs of uncertain function. The CDR3 bases are TGTGCCAGCAGCTCCAGCTCCGGACCAGCGGGAGGGTTGGCCAAAAACATTCAGTACTTC. Amino acids: CASSSSSGPAGGLAKNIQYF.